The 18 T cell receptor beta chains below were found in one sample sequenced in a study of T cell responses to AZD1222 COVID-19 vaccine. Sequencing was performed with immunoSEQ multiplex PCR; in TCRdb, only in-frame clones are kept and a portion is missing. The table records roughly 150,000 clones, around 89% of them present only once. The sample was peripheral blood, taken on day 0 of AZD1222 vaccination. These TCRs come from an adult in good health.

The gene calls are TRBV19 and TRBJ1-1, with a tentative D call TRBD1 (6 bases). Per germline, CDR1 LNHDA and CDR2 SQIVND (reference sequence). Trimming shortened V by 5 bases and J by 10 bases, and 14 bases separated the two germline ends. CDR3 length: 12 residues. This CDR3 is CASSLRQVAAFF. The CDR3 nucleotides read TGTGCCAGTAGTTTGCGACAGGTTGCAGCTTTCTTT.

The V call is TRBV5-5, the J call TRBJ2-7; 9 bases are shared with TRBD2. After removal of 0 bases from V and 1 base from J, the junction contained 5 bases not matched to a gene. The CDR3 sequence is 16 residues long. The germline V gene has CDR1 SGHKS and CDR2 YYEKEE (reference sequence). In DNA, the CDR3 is TGTGCCAGCAGCTTGGTGGCGGGAGGGATTTCCTACGAGCAGTACTTC. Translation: CASSLVAGGISYEQYF.

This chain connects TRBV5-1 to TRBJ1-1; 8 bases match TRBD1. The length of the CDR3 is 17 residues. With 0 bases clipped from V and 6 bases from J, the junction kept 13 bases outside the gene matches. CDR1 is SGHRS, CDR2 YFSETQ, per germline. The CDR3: CASSLARGHSWDSEAFF. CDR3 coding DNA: TGCGCCAGCAGCTTGGCCAGGGGGCACTCCTGGGATTCTGAAGCTTTCTTT. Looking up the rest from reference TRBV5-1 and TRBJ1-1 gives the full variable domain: KAGVTQTPRYLIKTRGQQVTLSCSPISGHRSVSWYQQTPGQGLQFLFEYFSETQRNKGNFPGRFSGRQFSNSRSEMNVSTLELGDSALYLCASSLARGHSWDSEAFFGQGTRLTVV.

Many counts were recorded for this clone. The CDR3 is CASSEVEAQPQHF. CDR3 nucleotides: TGTGCCAGCAGTGAAGTCGAGGCTCAGCCCCAGCATTTT. This chain connects TRBV6-1 to TRBJ1-5; D is unresolved. The CDR3 consists of 13 residues. V was cut by 1 base and J by 6 bases, with 7 bases left in between. Germline CDR1 MNHNS, CDR2 SASEGT.

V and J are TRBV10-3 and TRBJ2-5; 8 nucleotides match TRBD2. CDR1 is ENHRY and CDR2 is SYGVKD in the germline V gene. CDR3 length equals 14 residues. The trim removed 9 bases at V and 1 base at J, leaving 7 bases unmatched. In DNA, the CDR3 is TGTGCCATTTCTCCGGGGGGGGCCCAAGAGACCCAGTACTTC. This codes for CAISPGGAQETQYF.

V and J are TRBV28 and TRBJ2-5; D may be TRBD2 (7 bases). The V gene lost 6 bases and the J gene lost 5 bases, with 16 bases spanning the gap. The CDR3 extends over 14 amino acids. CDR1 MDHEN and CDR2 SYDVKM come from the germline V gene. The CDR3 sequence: CASSVGGPSETQYF. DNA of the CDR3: TGTGCCAGCAGCGTGGGGGGGCCGTCGGAGACCCAGTACTTC.

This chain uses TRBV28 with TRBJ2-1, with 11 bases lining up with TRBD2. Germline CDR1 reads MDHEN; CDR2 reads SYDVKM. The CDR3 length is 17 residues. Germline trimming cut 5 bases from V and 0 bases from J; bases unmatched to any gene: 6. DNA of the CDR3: TGTGCCAGCAGTCGACTAGCGGGACCGAGCTCCTACAATGAGCAGTTCTTC. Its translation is CASSRLAGPSSYNEQFF.

The CDR3 loop is CASSSLLAGGAGYEQYF. The DNA of the CDR3 is TGTGCCAGTAGTTCCCTACTAGCGGGAGGTGCCGGATACGAGCAGTACTTC. The chain employs TRBV19 and TRBJ2-7; TRBD2 aligns across 12 bases. In germline, CDR1 is LNHDA, CDR2 SQIVND (reference sequence). J lost 4 bases, V lost 5 bases, and 12 bases had no gene match. This CDR3 is built from 17 residues.

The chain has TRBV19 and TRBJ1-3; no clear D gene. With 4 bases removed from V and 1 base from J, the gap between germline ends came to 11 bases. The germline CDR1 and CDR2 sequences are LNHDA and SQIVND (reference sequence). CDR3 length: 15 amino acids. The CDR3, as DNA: TGTGCCAGTAGTACCCGGGAGGGATCTGGAAACACCATATATTTT. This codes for CASSTREGSGNTIYF.

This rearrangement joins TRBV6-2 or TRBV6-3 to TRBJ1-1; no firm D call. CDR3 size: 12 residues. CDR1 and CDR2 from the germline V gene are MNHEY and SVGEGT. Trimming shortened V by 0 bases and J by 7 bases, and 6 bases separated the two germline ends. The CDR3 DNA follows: TGTGCCAGCAGTTACTCTCTAGGTGAAGCTTTCTTT. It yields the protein CASSYSLGEAFF.

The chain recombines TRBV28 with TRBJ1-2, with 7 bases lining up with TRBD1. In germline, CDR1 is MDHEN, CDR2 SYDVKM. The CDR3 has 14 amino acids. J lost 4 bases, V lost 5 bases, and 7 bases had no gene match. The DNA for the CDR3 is TGTGCCAGCAGTCCTCACGGACAGGCCTATGGCTACACCTTC. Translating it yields CASSPHGQAYGYTF.

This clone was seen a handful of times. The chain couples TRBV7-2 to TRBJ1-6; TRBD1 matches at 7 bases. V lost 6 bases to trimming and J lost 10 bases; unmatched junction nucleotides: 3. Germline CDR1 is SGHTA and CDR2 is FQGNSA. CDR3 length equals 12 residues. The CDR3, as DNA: TGTGCCAGCAGGAAAGGGGGCTCACCCCTCCACTTT. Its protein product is CASRKGGSPLHF. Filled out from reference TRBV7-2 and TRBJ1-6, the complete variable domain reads GAGVSQSPSNKVTEKGKDVELRCDPISGHTALYWYRQSLGQGLEFLIYFQGNSAPDKSGLPSDRFSAERTGGSVSTLTIQRTQQEDSAVYLCASRKGGSPLHFGNGTRLTVT.

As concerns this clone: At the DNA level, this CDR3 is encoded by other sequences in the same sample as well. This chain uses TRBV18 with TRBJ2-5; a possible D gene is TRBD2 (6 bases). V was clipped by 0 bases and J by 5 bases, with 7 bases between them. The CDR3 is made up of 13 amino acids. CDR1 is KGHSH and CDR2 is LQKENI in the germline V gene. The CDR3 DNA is TGTGCCAGCTCACCACCAGGGAGGGAGACCCAGTACTTC. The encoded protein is CASSPPGRETQYF.

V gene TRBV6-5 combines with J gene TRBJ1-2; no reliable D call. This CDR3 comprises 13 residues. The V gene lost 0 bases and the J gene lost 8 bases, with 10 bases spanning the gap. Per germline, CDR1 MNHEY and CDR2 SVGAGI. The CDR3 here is CASSYSAAGGYTF. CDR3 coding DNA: TGTGCCAGCAGTTACTCGGCCGCGGGGGGCTACACCTTC.

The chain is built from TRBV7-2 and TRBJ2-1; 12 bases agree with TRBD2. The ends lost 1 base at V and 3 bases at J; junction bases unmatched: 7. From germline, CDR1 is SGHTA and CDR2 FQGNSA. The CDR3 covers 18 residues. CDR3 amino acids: CASSLESMGLAGYNEQFF. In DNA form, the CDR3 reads TGTGCCAGCAGCTTAGAGTCGATGGGACTAGCGGGCTACAATGAGCAGTTCTTC.

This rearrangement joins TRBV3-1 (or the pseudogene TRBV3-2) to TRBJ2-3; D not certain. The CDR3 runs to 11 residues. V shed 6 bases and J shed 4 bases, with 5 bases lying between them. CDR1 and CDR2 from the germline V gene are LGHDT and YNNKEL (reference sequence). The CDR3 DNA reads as TGTGCCAGCAGGGGTGCAGATACGCAGTATTTT. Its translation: CASRGADTQYF.

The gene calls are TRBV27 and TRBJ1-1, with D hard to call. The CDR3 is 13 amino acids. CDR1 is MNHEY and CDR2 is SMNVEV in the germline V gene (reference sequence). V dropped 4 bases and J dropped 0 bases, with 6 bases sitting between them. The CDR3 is CASSSSLNTEAFF. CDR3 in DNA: TGTGCCAGCAGTTCGTCCCTGAACACTGAAGCTTTCTTT.

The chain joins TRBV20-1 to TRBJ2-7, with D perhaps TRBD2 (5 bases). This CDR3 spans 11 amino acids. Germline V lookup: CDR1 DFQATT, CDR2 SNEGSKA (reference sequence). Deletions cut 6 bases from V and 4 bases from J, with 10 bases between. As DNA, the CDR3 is TGCAGTGCCCCTAGCAGTTACGAGCAGTACTTC. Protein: CSAPSSYEQYF.